This entry describes one T cell receptor beta chain. Antigen unknown. At a deep level, the assay was run. Only in-frame clones appear in the TCRdb table, and some are missing; sequencing was by immunoSEQ multiplex PCR. The data contain approximately 87,000 clones, 62% of them seen just once; the ten biggest clones take up around 52%. CD45RO+ cells and CCR7-negative CD45RA+ TemRA cells were combined as CD8 memory. The data derive from a study of shared clonotypes between healthy human individuals. Study-wide results and limits: A reduction in generation probabilities was seen for non-shared clonotypes relative to those shared by all four donors. Estimated clonotype richness was generally higher in naive than memory subsets.

This CDR3 spans 16 amino acids. Germline CDR1 reads MNHNS; CDR2 reads SASEGT. V gave up 3 bases and J gave up 2 bases; unmatched junction bases: 4. The sample was memory CD8+ T cells sorted from blood. As for subset: CD45RO+ cells pooled with CCR7-negative TemRA cells. The source is a man younger than 45 in good health. The chain is built from TRBV6-1 and TRBJ2-3, with TRBD2 matching over 11 bases. DNA of the CDR3: TGTGCCAGCAGTGACAAGACTAGCGGGGACACAGATACGCAGTATTTT. Protein product: CASSDKTSGDTDTQYF.